This T cell receptor (beta chain) was retrieved from a study of T cell repertoires in cytomegalovirus infection. V trimming: 2 bases; J trimming: 6 bases; junction bases outside the gene matches: 11. Germline V gives CDR1 MNHNY, CDR2 SVGAGI (reference sequence). The CDR3 runs 17 residues. From the reads, TCRdb called clonotypes with MiXCR, one entry per CDR3 protein. The sample consists of roughly 860,000 distinct CDR3 sequences, roughly 33% of them appearing once. This clonotype has only a few counts. Its antigen is undetermined. The sequence was obtained from a human donor in good health (CMV status not recorded). Some clones in this sample may be carry-over from other donors' samples. The sample was cultured CD8+ T cells from PBMCs, taken from culture after CMV antigen stimulation. The V call is TRBV6-6, the J call TRBJ2-1, with 9 bases fitting TRBD2. The chain's CDR3 is CASSYDAGGLLGNEQFF. Written as DNA, the CDR3 is TGTGCCAGCAGTTACGACGCGGGGGGGCTCCTCGGCAATGAGCAGTTCTTC.